Here is one T cell receptor (beta chain) with its context. This record comes from a study of molecular identifiers for immune sequencing clone quantification. This CDR3 region has 16 residues. After removal of 6 bases from V and 2 bases from J, the junction contained 12 bases not matched to a gene. TCRdb redid the calling of the PCR reads with MiXCR, one entry per CDR3 protein. The sample includes around 460,000 distinct CDR3 sequences, 20% to 25% seen only once; the top ten take under 0.85%. V usage is TRBV12-3 or TRBV12-4 and J usage is TRBJ1-2; TRBD1 aligns across 7 bases. The sequenced sample consisted of naive CD8+ T cells from blood, with Jurkat cell RNA spiked in. Subset specified: FACS-sorted CD8+CD4-CCR7+CD45RA+ naive T cells. The sequence derives from a human donor in good health. Some libraries in this study had Jurkat cell RNA spiked in. CDR3 residues: CASRSARQGFNYGYTF. The CDR3 nucleotides read TGTGCCAGCAGATCCGCCAGACAGGGTTTCAACTATGGCTACACCTTC.